The sample holds a few counts of the clone carrying this T cell receptor (beta chain). The target antigen is unknown. The DNA is left out, because the CDR3 cannot be placed on it with certainty; the CDR3 is given as TCRdb lists it. The record originates from a study of cytomegalovirus exposure and HLA in healthy donors. The CDR3 extends over 15 residues, inclusive of both ends. Study-level points and caveats: Some TCR beta chains (roughly 160 of them) were listed as cytomegalovirus-associated. TCR beta V- and J-gene trimming, according to a later analysis, was linked to a missense DCLRE1C variant.

PCR primers comprised 60 Vbeta and 13 Jbeta primers. Only in-frame clones appear in the TCRdb table, and some are missing; sequencing was by immunoSEQ multiplex PCR. Among about 130,000 clones, roughly 9.6% were seen once, and the ten largest hold roughly 6.4%. V gene TRBV21-1 combines with J gene TRBJ2-7; no DNA check was done on the table's D call, TRBD1. TRBV21-1 is tagged as a pseudogene. The receptor was isolated from a woman in her thirties or forties in good health and CMV-seropositive. The sequencing input was PBMCs. The CDR3 sequence: CASSKVGQGASWQYF.